The 16 T cell receptor beta chains below were found in one sample sequenced in a study of patients and donors after allogeneic stem cell transplantation. Using its own MiXCR run on the RT-PCR reads, TCRdb lists one record per CDR3 protein. This sample yields some 24,000 distinct CDR3 sequences, of which roughly 43% are seen a single time; over 70% belongs to the top ten. Material: blood, either unsorted or a sorted T cell fraction (not recorded which). Receptors originate from a human donor who was either an allogeneic HSCT recipient or a stem cell or donor lymphocyte infusion donor (not recorded which). It is not recorded whose cells these are; they may come from a transplant donor.

The V call is TRBV2, the J call TRBJ1-1, with 8 bases identical to TRBD1. Germline CDR1 is SNHLY and CDR2 is FYNNEI. After removal of 6 bases from V and 5 bases from J, the junction contained 20 bases not matched to a gene. This CDR3 contains 18 residues. DNA of the CDR3: TGTGCCAGCAGGGGGTTTAACATTGTGGGGACAGGATGGACTGAAGCTTTCTTT. Amino acids: CASRGFNIVGTGWTEAFF.

This clonotype has a count of ten or more. The chain is built from TRBV6-5 and TRBJ1-4, with 7 nucleotides matching TRBD1. The CDR3 runs 14 residues. Per germline, CDR1 MNHEY and CDR2 SVGAGI. With V trimmed by 6 bases and J by 6 bases, 7 bases remained unmatched. The CDR3 is CASSRDSRYEKLFF. The CDR3 nucleotides read TGTGCCAGCAGCCGGGACAGCCGTTATGAAAAACTGTTTTTT.

The chain recombines TRBV7-9 with TRBJ1-2; no reliable D call. The ends were cut back, 1 base at V and 5 bases at J, with 11 bases in the middle. The V gene's germline CDR1 is SEHNR and CDR2 FQNEAQ (reference sequence). The CDR3 is 14 amino acids. The CDR3 sequence is CASSLGGLEYGYTF. The CDR3 DNA reads as TGTGCCAGCAGCTTAGGAGGGCTTGAATATGGCTACACCTTC.

This chain links TRBV5-6 with TRBJ2-2; TRBD2 is a possible D gene (6 bases). The CDR3 spans 14 residues. Germline assignment: CDR1 SGHDT and CDR2 YYEEEE. The ends were cut back, 4 bases at V and 1 base at J, with 8 bases in the middle. The CDR3 bases are TGTGCCAGCAGCGCGGGGCAGAACACCGGGGAGCTGTTTTTT. Amino acid sequence: CASSAGQNTGELFF.

This clonotype was observed a few times. V usage is TRBV5-1 and J usage is TRBJ1-6; the D is unclear. Germline CDR1 is SGHRS and CDR2 is YFSETQ. V lost 0 bases and J 7 bases, leaving 8 bases between the germline ends. This CDR3 region has 14 residues. For the CDR3, the DNA is TGCGCCAGCAGCTTGGGGGAAAACAATTCACCCCTCCACTTT. Amino acid sequence: CASSLGENNSPLHF.

This chain uses TRBV3-1 with TRBJ2-5, with D unresolved. The V end was cut by 4 bases, the J end by 4 bases, with 4 bases between. Germline CDR1 is LGHDT and CDR2 is YNNKEL (reference sequence). The CDR3 is 11 amino acids. The CDR3 spells CASSRRETQYF. The CDR3 nucleotides are TGTGCCAGCAGCCGACGAGAGACCCAGTACTTC.

The chain has TRBV4-1 and TRBJ2-3; D is possibly TRBD1 (5 bases). There are 13 residues in the CDR3. Looked up from germline, CDR1 is MGHRA and CDR2 is YSYEKL. Trimming stripped 1 base from V and 5 bases from J, with 7 bases between. CDR3: CASSQVRVDTQYF. The CDR3 nucleotides read TGCGCCAGCAGCCAAGTCAGGGTAGATACGCAGTATTTT.

The rearrangement uses TRBV5-1 and TRBJ2-5, with 11 bases matching TRBD2. Germline lookup yields CDR1 SGHRS and CDR2 YFSETQ. The length of the CDR3 is 15 residues. V was pared by 5 bases and J by 4 bases, with 7 bases of the junction left unmatched. The CDR3 here is CASRSTSGIVETQYF. The CDR3 DNA reads as TGCGCCAGCAGATCGACTAGCGGGATAGTAGAGACCCAGTACTTC.

At least ten counts were recorded for this clonotype. The chain has TRBV5-1 and TRBJ1-6; perhaps TRBD1 as D (5 bases). Germline CDR1 SGHRS, CDR2 YFSETQ. The CDR3 has 14 amino acids. V lost 4 bases and J 5 bases, leaving 10 bases between the germline ends. The CDR3 loop is CASSIQADNSPLHF. DNA for the CDR3: TGCGCCAGCAGCATACAGGCTGATAATTCACCCCTCCACTTT.

This clonotype came up a few times. V gene TRBV7-9 combines with J gene TRBJ1-5, with D unclear. This CDR3 comprises 14 residues. Germline V gives CDR1 SEHNR, CDR2 FQNEAQ (reference sequence). V lost 2 bases and J lost 2, with 7 bases in between. The CDR3 coding sequence is TGTGCCAGCAGCTTAAGTGGCGGCAATCAGCCCCAGCATTTT. It specifies CASSLSGGNQPQHF.

The chain carries TRBV18 and TRBJ1-1; D may be TRBD1 (5 bases). Trimming shortened V by 3 bases and J by 0 bases, and 11 bases separated the two germline ends. This CDR3 has 15 residues. Germline V gene data show CDR1 as KGHSH and CDR2 as LQKENI. Here the CDR3 reads CASSPLDSLNTEAFF. The CDR3 DNA sequence: TGTGCCAGCTCACCTCTCGACAGTCTGAACACTGAAGCTTTCTTT.

This clonotype appeared once. The J gene is TRBJ1-1, the V gene TRBV24-1; TRBD1 matches at 7 bases. Germline V gene data show CDR1 as KGHDR and CDR2 as SFDVKD. The CDR3 consists of 17 residues. The V and J ends lost 2 bases and 0 bases, in that order; junction bases with no gene match: 8. CDR3 in amino acids: CATSDSPGTAMNTEAFF. CDR3 bases: TGTGCCACCAGTGATTCGCCCGGGACAGCAATGAACACTGAAGCTTTCTTT.

This clonotype was seen only a few times. The chain has TRBV20-1 and TRBJ1-6; TRBD1 matches at 9 bases. CDR1 and CDR2 (germline): DFQATT, SNEGSKA (reference sequence). V lost 4 bases to trimming and J lost 7 bases; unmatched junction nucleotides: 11. The length of the CDR3 is 16 residues. CDR3 amino acids: CSATLRTGTGNSPLHF. The DNA of the CDR3 is TGCAGTGCTACACTTAGGACCGGGACAGGGAATTCACCCCTCCACTTT.

The rearrangement links TRBV18 to TRBJ1-1; 7 bases line up with TRBD1. The CDR3 length is 15 residues. Germline values: CDR1 KGHSH, CDR2 LQKENI. V gave up 2 bases and J gave up 4 bases; unmatched junction bases: 7. The CDR3 coding sequence is TGTGCCAGCTCACCAGGAGGACAGGCTAGCACTGAAGCTTTCTTT. The encoded protein is CASSPGGQASTEAFF.

This chain links TRBV3-1 with TRBJ1-6; D uncertain. The CDR3 is made up of 15 amino acids. The germline V gene has CDR1 LGHDT and CDR2 YNNKEL (reference sequence). Trimming removed 5 bases at V and 6 bases at J, with 14 bases between. CDR3 residues: CASSSFGSSNSPLHF. The CDR3 DNA reads TGTGCCAGCAGCTCCTTTGGGTCTAGTAATTCACCCCTCCACTTT.

The chain employs TRBV11-1 and TRBJ2-5; D may be TRBD1 or TRBD2 (5 bases each). The CDR3 is 14 residues long. CDR1 is SGHAT and CDR2 is FQDESV in the germline V gene (reference sequence). Between the trimmed V and J ends, which lost 5 bases and 1 base, there was a span of 11 bases. The CDR3 region is CASSPAGTQETQYF. CDR3 nucleotides: TGTGCCAGCAGCCCCGCCGGGACCCAAGAGACCCAGTACTTC.